One and the same sample provided the 17 T cell receptor beta chains below, sequenced in a study of technical replicates of blood from a few donors. Clones were sequenced by immunoSEQ multiplex PCR, and TCRdb holds only the in-frame ones, with some missing. The data show roughly 80,000 clones, with around 94% seen just once and approximately 0.4% held by the top ten. Sample: T cells isolated from PBMCs. Source of these receptors: a human donor in good health.

The genes are TRBV4-1 and TRBJ1-1; a possible D gene is TRBD1 (6 bases). Trimming removed 5 bases at V and 0 bases at J, with 10 bases between. Germline V gene lookup returns CDR1 MGHRA and CDR2 YSYEKL. This CDR3 is 14 amino acids long. The CDR3 loop is CASSSGQLNTEAFF. CDR3 in DNA: TGCGCCAGCAGCTCCGGACAGCTGAACACTGAAGCTTTCTTT.

Written as DNA, the CDR3 is TGTGCCAGCTCAGCGGGGACAGGGATGGAGACCCAGTACTTC. The encoded protein is CASSAGTGMETQYF. The chain links TRBV18 to TRBJ2-5; 9 nucleotides match TRBD1. The CDR3 consists of 14 residues. Germline V lookup: CDR1 KGHSH, CDR2 LQKENI. V lost 5 bases to trimming and J lost 5 bases; unmatched junction nucleotides: 6.

The genes are TRBV18 and TRBJ2-7; D is possibly TRBD2 (5 bases). The CDR3 spans 16 residues. The V gene's germline CDR1 is KGHSH and CDR2 LQKENI. The ends were cut back, 0 bases at V and 6 bases at J, with 18 bases in the middle. The CDR3 DNA is TGTGCCAGCTCACCACCCGCGGAGGTTTTTAGGGTCGAGCAGTACTTC. It encodes CASSPPAEVFRVEQYF.

The rearrangement uses TRBV7-2 and TRBJ2-3; 8 bases are a match to TRBD2. V lost 5 bases and J lost 2; bases outside the gene matches: 18. The germline V gene encodes CDR1 SGHTA and CDR2 FQGNSA. The CDR3 extends over 19 amino acids. CDR3: CASSPQVSAGTRITDTQYF. The CDR3 nucleotides read TGTGCCAGCAGCCCTCAGGTTTCGGCCGGGACTAGAATCACAGATACGCAGTATTTT.

CDR3 sequence (DNA): TGTGCCAGCAGCCTCCTGAACACTAGGAATGAGCAGTTCTTC. Protein sequence: CASSLLNTRNEQFF. The chain recombines TRBV11-2 with TRBJ2-1; tentative D call: TRBD2 (5 bases). Between the trimmed V and J ends, which lost 5 bases and 7 bases, there was a span of 15 bases. Germline V gene sequence: CDR1 SGHAT, CDR2 FQNNGV. The CDR3 length is 14 residues.

The chain combines TRBV2 with TRBJ2-5; D is unclear. The V and J ends lost 7 bases and 1 base respectively, with 7 bases between them. The CDR3 extends over 12 amino acids. The germline V gene encodes CDR1 SNHLY and CDR2 FYNNEI. This CDR3 reads CASIPTQETQYF. The CDR3, as DNA: TGTGCCAGCATCCCTACCCAAGAGACCCAGTACTTC.

The V gene is TRBV6-1, the J gene TRBJ2-7; 7 bases are a match to TRBD1. This CDR3 is built from 14 residues. The germline CDR1 and CDR2 sequences are MNHNS and SASEGT. The ends lost 3 bases at V and 1 base at J; junction bases unmatched: 3. CDR3 in amino acids: CASSEGRGSYEQYF. The CDR3 bases are TGTGCCAGCAGTGAGGGCAGGGGGTCCTACGAGCAGTACTTC.

This clone appeared a single time. V is TRBV4-3 and J is TRBJ2-7; D is undetermined. Trimming cost V 0 bases and J 0 bases, with 15 bases left between them. The CDR3 covers 17 residues. Per germline, CDR1 LGHNA and CDR2 YSLEER. For the CDR3, the DNA is TGCGCCAGCAGCCAAGATCGGCGGCTAGATCTCTCCTACGAGCAGTACTTC. It encodes CASSQDRRLDLSYEQYF.

The chain recombines TRBV5-1 with TRBJ1-2, with 9 bases that match TRBD1. Per the germline V gene, CDR1 is SGHRS and CDR2 is YFSETQ. There are 16 residues in the CDR3. The ends lost 4 bases at V and 9 bases at J; junction bases unmatched: 16. As DNA, the CDR3 is TGCGCCAGCAGCCCGCAAACAGGGGGCGTCGGTTTGAGCTACACCTTC. Translated: CASSPQTGGVGLSYTF.

CDR3 DNA sequence: TGCAGCGTTGAAGGGATCCGGGACAAGGGATACACCGGGGAGCTGTTTTTT. Translated: CSVEGIRDKGYTGELFF. The rearrangement links TRBV29-1 to TRBJ2-2, with a weak D call TRBD1 (6 bases). Germline V gene sequence: CDR1 SQVTM, CDR2 ANQGSEA. The V and J ends lost 1 base and 3 bases respectively, with 18 bases between them. The CDR3 runs to 17 residues.

V is TRBV5-1 and J is TRBJ1-1; maybe TRBD1 (5 bases). The CDR3 has 14 residues. Germline V CDR1 and CDR2: SGHRS, YFSETQ. Between the trimmed V and J ends, which lost 1 base and 3 bases, there was a span of 10 bases. CDR3 protein: CASSLSGGDTEAFF. As DNA, the CDR3 is TGCGCCAGCAGCTTGTCCGGGGGGGACACTGAAGCTTTCTTT.

The chain couples TRBV6-1 to TRBJ2-2, with D hard to call. CDR1 MNHNS and CDR2 SASEGT come from the germline V gene. V was clipped by 2 bases and J by 6 bases, with 4 bases between them. This CDR3 contains 12 residues. Written as DNA, the CDR3 is TGTGCCAGCAGTGAACTACCCGGGGAGCTGTTTTTT. Translation: CASSELPGELFF.

The genes are TRBV28 and TRBJ1-3, with a possible D match to TRBD1 (5 bases). This CDR3 spans 16 amino acids. V gave up 6 bases and J gave up 0 bases, with 15 bases separating them. Germline CDR1 reads MDHEN; CDR2 reads SYDVKM. The CDR3 coding sequence is TGTGCCAGCAGGACTCCAGGGATAAGCTCTGGAAACACCATATATTTT. Amino acids: CASRTPGISSGNTIYF.

The chain is built from TRBV27 and TRBJ1-5, with 8 bases matching TRBD1. This CDR3 spans 16 amino acids. Trimming took 5 bases from V and 6 from J; bases not matched to a gene: 12. The germline CDR1 and CDR2 sequences are MNHEY and SMNVEV (reference sequence). Here the CDR3 reads CASSPIKGQATQPQHF. The CDR3, as DNA: TGTGCCAGCAGTCCCATAAAGGGACAGGCTACTCAGCCCCAGCATTTT.

The rearrangement joins TRBV6-1 to TRBJ2-3; 7 positions agree with TRBD2. CDR3 length: 14 residues. Per germline, CDR1 MNHNS and CDR2 SASEGT. V gave up 2 bases and J gave up 5 bases; unmatched junction bases: 4. The CDR3 reads CASSESRELDTQYF. The CDR3 nucleotides read TGTGCCAGCAGTGAATCGCGGGAGTTAGATACGCAGTATTTT.

The V and J genes are TRBV7-8 and TRBJ2-7, with D possibly TRBD2 on 7 matching bases. Germline CDR1 reads SGHVS; CDR2 reads FQNEAQ. The CDR3 is 15 residues long. With 4 bases removed from V and 4 bases from J, the gap between germline ends came to 17 bases. Here the CDR3 reads CASSSSGGGGYEQYF. CDR3 sequence (DNA): TGTGCCAGCAGCTCTAGTGGGGGAGGGGGTTACGAGCAGTACTTC.

The V call is TRBV11-3, the J call TRBJ2-5; 10 nucleotides agree with TRBD2. The CDR3 runs 13 residues. CDR1 and CDR2 (germline): SGHNT, YENEEA. V shed 7 bases, J shed 5 bases, and the junction held 4 bases outside the gene matches. The CDR3 nucleotides read TGTGCCAGCACTAGCGGGAGTTATGAGACCCAGTACTTC. The encoded protein is CASTSGSYETQYF.